This T cell receptor (beta chain) comes out of a study of T-cell memory formation after mild COVID-19. Per germline, CDR1 GTSNPN and CDR2 SVGIG (reference sequence). The CDR3 spans 15 residues. Deletions cut 3 bases from V and 7 bases from J, with 16 bases between. A note on this clonotype: Its cognate antigen is unknown.

In TCRdb, the 5' RACE reads were re-called with MiXCR into one record per CDR3 protein. Of a few hundred thousand distinct CDR3 sequences detected, approximately 30% appear once; the ten largest clones hold more than 9.5%. Findings of the study overall: The pre-infection memory compartment contained some responding clones, suggesting cross-reactive memory joined.

This chain links TRBV30 with TRBJ1-6, with D possibly TRBD1 on 6 matching bases. This sequence was found in an adult woman who had mild COVID-19 (a few samples of this study predate the infection). Cell type and time point are not known. Source material: PBMCs or a T cell subset sorted from them (not recorded which). This chain's CDR3 is CAWRGRQVENSPLHF. The CDR3 bases are TGTGCCTGGAGGGGACGACAGGTAGAAAATTCACCCCTCCACTTT.